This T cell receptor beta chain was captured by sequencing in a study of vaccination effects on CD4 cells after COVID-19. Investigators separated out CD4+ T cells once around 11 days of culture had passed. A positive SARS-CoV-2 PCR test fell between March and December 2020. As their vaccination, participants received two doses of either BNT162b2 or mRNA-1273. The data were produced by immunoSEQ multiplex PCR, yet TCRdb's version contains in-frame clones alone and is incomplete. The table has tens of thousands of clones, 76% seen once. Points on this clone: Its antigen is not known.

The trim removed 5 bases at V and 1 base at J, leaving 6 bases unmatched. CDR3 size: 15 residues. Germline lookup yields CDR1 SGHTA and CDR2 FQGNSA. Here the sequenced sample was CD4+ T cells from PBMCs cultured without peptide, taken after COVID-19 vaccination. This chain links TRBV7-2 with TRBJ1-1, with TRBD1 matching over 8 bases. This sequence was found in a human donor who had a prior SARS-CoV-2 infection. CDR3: CASSTRTGRNTEAFF. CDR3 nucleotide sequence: TGTGCCAGCAGCACTCGGACAGGGAGGAACACTGAAGCTTTCTTT.